This T cell receptor (beta chain) originates from a study of blood T cell repertoires in COVID-19. Turning to the study itself: Spain, Italy and the United States supplied samples that represented acute and convalescent COVID-19. Sources were T cells, B-cell-depleted T cells, or PBMCs; the material itself was cDNA or gDNA.

In the original processing: Nucleated cell counts were estimated from reference gene primer amplification. The assay was immunoSEQ multiplex PCR, and TCRdb's table has in-frame clones only and misses some. V and J calls and clone size are those listed in that table; D and trimming were worked out from the DNA. The data show 250,000 to 300,000 clones, less than 85% seen once. The V end lost 1 base, the J end lost 4 bases, and 7 bases lay between the germline ends. This CDR3 is 13 amino acids long. The V gene's germline CDR1 is SGHTA and CDR2 FQGTGA. The sample consisted of peripheral blood. This receptor was identified in a woman aged 18-29 years with acute or convalescent COVID-19. The chain is built from TRBV7-3 and TRBJ2-5; a weak D match, TRBD2 (5 bases). The CDR3 DNA is TGTGCCAGCAGCTTAAATGCGGGAGAGACCCAGTACTTC. Translating it yields CASSLNAGETQYF.